This section outlines one TCR beta chain sequence together with its context. This specimen comes from a study of early T cells in non-severe SARS-CoV-2 infection. Each CDR3 protein is one row after TCRdb ran MiXCR on the 5' RACE reads. Counted here are 30,000 to 40,000 distinct CDR3 sequences, approximately 6.9% occurring once; the ten biggest clones make up approximately 13%. The CDR3 spans 17 residues. Trimming pared 6 bases from V and 3 bases from J, leaving 24 bases between. The sample consisted of whole blood, taken at baseline. The TCR was taken from an adult who was a healthcare worker with PCR-confirmed SARS-CoV-2 infection or an uninfected control (not recorded which). The chain links TRBV12-3 or TRBV12-4 to TRBJ2-7; tentatively, D is TRBD1 or TRBD2 (6 bases each). CDR3 region: CASRGQGGGVGLYEQYF. The CDR3 DNA sequence: TGTGCCAGCAGGGGACAAGGGGGAGGAGTTGGACTCTACGAGCAGTACTTC.